A single sample gave rise to the 30 T cell receptor beta chains below, sequenced in a study of T cell responses to AZD1222 COVID-19 vaccine. TCRdb keeps only in-frame clones here, not all; method: immunoSEQ multiplex PCR. The sample lists roughly 180,000 clones, around 90% occurring once. The sample was peripheral blood, taken 28 days after the second AZD1222 dose. The receptors shown here come from an adult who received the AZD1222 COVID-19 vaccine.

The chain employs TRBV7-9 and TRBJ2-5, with TRBD2 identical over 13 bases. CDR1 SEHNR and CDR2 FQNEAQ come from the germline V gene (reference sequence). The CDR3 runs to 15 residues. After removal of 6 bases from V and 3 bases from J, the junction contained 4 bases not matched to a gene. The CDR3 DNA reads TGTGCCAGCAGGCGACTAGCGGGGGGAGAAGAGACCCAGTACTTC. Its translation is CASRRLAGGEETQYF.

As concerns this clone: As the CDR3 is not closed by the conserved phenylalanine or tryptophan, this likely results from a read error. The DNA is omitted, as the CDR3 cannot be located on it reliably, and the CDR3 follows TCRdb's listing. The chain recombines TRBV7-6 with TRBJ2-6; the DNA was not compared with TRBD2, the D call given in the table. The CDR3 is made up of 9 amino acids, end residues included. Germline V gene lookup returns CDR1 SGHVS and CDR2 FNYEAQ. The CDR3 region is CASSLLLLD.

The rearrangement joins TRBV2 to TRBJ1-2, with 8 positions matching TRBD1. The CDR3 loop spans 19 amino acids. The J segment lost 2 bases and the V segment lost 5 bases, leaving 19 bases of the junction unmatched. Germline CDR1 SNHLY, CDR2 FYNNEI. CDR3 protein: CASSRSWTGLLVGNYGYTF. DNA for the CDR3: TGTGCCAGCAGTAGATCCTGGACAGGGTTACTGGTCGGAAACTATGGCTACACCTTC.

The chain couples TRBV5-1 to TRBJ2-5, with 9 bases fitting TRBD2. V shed 4 bases and J 4 bases; nucleotides not matched to a gene: 11. CDR1 is SGHRS, CDR2 YFSETQ, per germline. The CDR3 length is 16 residues. The CDR3 is CASSATGSGRPETQYF. In DNA form, the CDR3 reads TGCGCCAGCAGCGCCACGGGTAGCGGGAGACCAGAGACCCAGTACTTC.

The J gene is TRBJ1-2, the V gene TRBV3-1 (or the pseudogene TRBV3-2), with TRBD1 identical over 7 bases. Trimming cost V 1 base and J 7 bases; bases outside gene matches: 3. The CDR3 has 13 amino acids. Germline assignment: CDR1 LGHDT and CDR2 YNNKEL (reference sequence). The CDR3 spells CASSQVTGSGYTF. The CDR3 DNA sequence: TGTGCCAGCAGCCAAGTGACAGGGTCTGGCTACACCTTC.

This clone was picked up one time. The V and J genes are TRBV27 and TRBJ2-6, with 10 bases that match TRBD1. The germline gives CDR1 MNHEY, CDR2 SMNVEV (reference sequence). J lost 2 bases, V lost 6 bases, and 4 bases had no gene match. This CDR3 comprises 16 residues. The CDR3 nucleotides are TGTGCCAGCAGACGGACAGGGGGGGCTGGGGCCAACGTCCTGACTTTC. Translating gives CASRRTGGAGANVLTF.

The J gene is TRBJ2-2, the V gene TRBV19; 8 nucleotides align to TRBD1. The J segment lost 6 bases and the V segment lost 5 bases, leaving 8 bases of the junction unmatched. The CDR3 is made up of 15 amino acids. Germline V CDR1 and CDR2: LNHDA, SQIVND (reference sequence). CDR3 in amino acids: CASSQGQGRSGELFF. DNA for the CDR3: TGTGCCAGTAGTCAAGGACAGGGAAGGTCCGGGGAGCTGTTTTTT.

The chain combines TRBV7-2 with TRBJ1-1; a weak D match, TRBD1 (6 bases). The CDR3 is 16 residues long. Trimming stripped 1 base from V and 11 bases from J, with 23 bases between. The germline V gene has CDR1 SGHTA and CDR2 FQGNSA. The CDR3 protein is CASSLGGLSPEWAAFF. CDR3 DNA sequence: TGTGCCAGCAGCTTAGGGGGGCTGTCTCCTGAATGGGCGGCTTTCTTT.

A single count supports this clone. V is TRBV5-8 and J is TRBJ1-2; D possibly corresponds to TRBD1 (5 bases). V lost 4 bases to trimming and J lost 6 bases, with 13 bases between them. The CDR3 totals 13 residues. Looked up from germline, CDR1 is SGHTS and CDR2 is YDEGEE. The DNA of the CDR3 is TGTGCCAGCAGCCTTGAACCAGGGCATGGCTACACCTTC. Translated: CASSLEPGHGYTF. The whole variable domain, filled in from reference TRBV5-8 and TRBJ1-2, reads EAGVTQSPTHLIKTRGQQATLRCSPISGHTSVYWYQQALGLGLQFLLWYDEGEERNRGNFPPRFSGRQFPNYSSELNVNALELEDSALYLCASSLEPGHGYTFGSGTRLTVV.

This chain links TRBV19 with TRBJ2-7; the match to TRBD1 covers 11 bases. Germline loops: CDR1 LNHDA, CDR2 SQIVND (reference sequence). V was pared by 5 bases and J by 3 bases, with 6 bases of the junction left unmatched. The CDR3 spans 15 residues. CDR3 sequence: CASSAAGQGVYEQYF. The CDR3 DNA reads TGTGCCAGTAGTGCCGCGGGACAGGGGGTCTACGAGCAGTACTTC. Full variable domain (rest looked up from reference TRBV19 and TRBJ2-7): DGGITQSPKYLFRKEGQNVTLSCEQNLNHDAMYWYRQDPGQGLRLIYYSQIVNDFQKGDIAEGYSVSREKKESFPLTVTSAQKNPTAFYLCASSAAGQGVYEQYFGPGTRLTVT.

The genes are TRBV11-2 and TRBJ2-3, with TRBD2 matching over 7 bases. With 4 bases clipped from V and 0 bases from J, the junction kept 4 bases outside the gene matches. Germline values: CDR1 SGHAT, CDR2 FQNNGV. This CDR3 is 15 amino acids long. CDR3 sequence: CASSSPGLSTDTQYF. The CDR3 coding sequence is TGTGCCAGCAGCTCACCGGGACTAAGCACAGATACGCAGTATTTT.

The chain carries TRBV25-1 and TRBJ1-2; 12 nucleotides align to TRBD1. J was trimmed by 8 bases and V by 3 bases; bases with no gene match: 10. CDR1 MGHDK and CDR2 SYGVNS come from the germline V gene. The CDR3 sequence is 16 residues long. Written as DNA, the CDR3 is TGTGCCAGCAGTGAGGTTAAGGGACAGGGGGCGGACGGCTACACCTTC. Amino acids: CASSEVKGQGADGYTF.

The chain has TRBV27 and TRBJ1-2; a possible D gene is TRBD1 (5 bases). Germline V gives CDR1 MNHEY, CDR2 SMNVEV (reference sequence). This CDR3 region has 14 residues. Trimming removed 6 bases at V and 7 bases at J, with 18 bases between. The CDR3 loop reads CASSPGSGIIGYTF. CDR3 DNA sequence: TGTGCCAGCAGCCCGGGATCAGGGATTATTGGCTACACCTTC.

V usage is TRBV4-1 and J usage is TRBJ1-5; D unresolved. V was trimmed by 4 bases and J by 2 bases, leaving 12 bases between them. This CDR3 contains 15 residues. Looked up from germline, CDR1 is MGHRA and CDR2 is YSYEKL. The CDR3 is CASSPDSAGNQPQHF. The CDR3, as DNA: TGCGCCAGCAGCCCCGATTCGGCAGGCAATCAGCCCCAGCATTTT.

This sequence joins TRBV7-9 and TRBJ1-5, with unresolved D. The CDR3 has 13 residues. Germline CDR1 SEHNR, CDR2 FQNEAQ (reference sequence). With 7 bases removed from V and 0 bases from J, the gap between germline ends came to 7 bases. The CDR3 region has the DNA TGTGCCAGCACTAGTTATAGCAATCAGCCCCAGCATTTT. This sequence encodes CASTSYSNQPQHF.

The chain joins TRBV4-2 to TRBJ2-1; weak D call: TRBD1 (7 bases). Per the germline V gene, CDR1 is LGHNA and CDR2 is YNFKEQ. The CDR3 covers 15 residues. Trimming removed 1 base at V and 6 bases at J, with 13 bases between. The CDR3 spells CASSQVAGGINEQFF. CDR3 bases: TGTGCCAGCAGCCAAGTGGCAGGGGGGATCAATGAGCAGTTCTTC.

V is TRBV5-1 and J is TRBJ1-4, with D unclear. CDR3 length equals 14 residues. Deletions cut 6 bases from V and 0 bases from J, with 9 bases between. CDR1 SGHRS and CDR2 YFSETQ come from the germline V gene. The CDR3: CASTSEATNEKLFF. CDR3 nucleotides: TGCGCCAGCACCTCGGAAGCAACTAATGAAAAACTGTTTTTT.

V and J are TRBV6-1 and TRBJ2-7; 7 nucleotides agree with TRBD1. This CDR3 comprises 15 residues. J gave up 2 bases and V 3 bases, and 7 bases lay outside the gene matches. CDR1 is MNHNS, CDR2 SASEGT, per germline. This chain's CDR3 is CASSEGQTLTYEQYF. CDR3 DNA sequence: TGTGCCAGCAGTGAGGGACAGACGTTAACCTACGAGCAGTACTTC.

This chain joins TRBV7-8 and TRBJ1-2; 7 bases line up with TRBD1. The CDR3 runs to 15 residues. Trimming at V came to 2 bases and at J to 4 bases, leaving 7 bases not matched to a gene. In germline, CDR1 is SGHVS, CDR2 FQNEAQ. The CDR3 nucleotides are TGTGCCAGCAGCTTAAACAGGGGAAGTAGCTATGGCTACACCTTC. Residues: CASSLNRGSSYGYTF.

The rearrangement links TRBV9 to TRBJ2-2, with 9 positions matching TRBD1. The trim removed 3 bases at V and 1 base at J, leaving 10 bases unmatched. CDR3 size: 18 residues. CDR1 SGDLS and CDR2 YYNGEE come from the germline V gene. The CDR3 loop is CASSAGKRQGGNTGELFF. The CDR3 coding sequence is TGTGCCAGCAGCGCAGGGAAAAGACAGGGGGGGAACACCGGGGAGCTGTTTTTT.

The chain carries TRBV4-1 and TRBJ2-3, with D perhaps being TRBD1 or TRBD2 (5 bases each). This CDR3 spans 15 amino acids. V was shortened by 2 bases and J by 6 bases, with 15 bases between the two germline ends. CDR1 is MGHRA, CDR2 YSYEKL, per germline. This CDR3 is CASSQPGTLRDTQYF. The CDR3 DNA reads as TGCGCCAGCAGCCAACCCGGGACCCTGCGGGATACGCAGTATTTT.

The rearrangement uses TRBV27 and TRBJ2-7; D remains unclear. CDR1 and CDR2 (germline): MNHEY, SMNVEV (reference sequence). Trimming took 7 bases from V and 5 from J, leaving 18 bases between them. The CDR3 runs 14 residues. The CDR3 spells CASKVSPANDEQYF. DNA of the CDR3: TGTGCCAGCAAAGTTTCACCAGCGAACGACGAGCAGTACTTC.

The gene calls are TRBV6-5 and TRBJ1-2, with no clear D. Germline-derived CDR1 and CDR2 are MNHEY and SVGAGI. The CDR3 length is 15 residues. V was trimmed by 6 bases and J by 7 bases, leaving 21 bases between them. The CDR3 is CASSSVNLPGSGYTF. For the CDR3, the DNA is TGTGCCAGCAGCTCAGTCAATTTGCCAGGCTCTGGCTACACCTTC.

The V and J genes are TRBV7-9 and TRBJ1-2, with TRBD1 identical over 10 bases. Losses at the gene ends were 5 bases for V and 8 bases for J; bases not matched to a gene: 8. CDR1 is SEHNR, CDR2 FQNEAQ, per germline (reference sequence). This CDR3 has 14 amino acids. The CDR3 DNA sequence: TGTGCCAGCAGCCTCACCCGACAGGGGGCAGGCTACACCTTC. It specifies CASSLTRQGAGYTF.

The table lists this clone with a count of one. The chain couples TRBV7-9 to TRBJ2-1; the D gene is possibly TRBD1 (5 bases). The CDR3 is made up of 14 amino acids. From germline, CDR1 is SEHNR and CDR2 FQNEAQ (reference sequence). V lost 1 base, J lost 2 bases, and 6 bases lay in between. CDR3: CASSLGGTYNEQFF. CDR3 in DNA: TGTGCCAGCAGCTTAGGGGGCACCTACAATGAGCAGTTCTTC.

The chain uses TRBV5-4 and TRBJ2-7, with 11 bases identical to TRBD2. The CDR3 consists of 16 residues. Germline trimming cut 4 bases from V and 3 bases from J; bases unmatched to any gene: 9. In germline, CDR1 is SGHNT, CDR2 YYREEE (reference sequence). The CDR3 DNA is TGTGCCAGCAGCCCTTACGGGACTAGCGGATTCTACGAGCAGTACTTC. It yields the protein CASSPYGTSGFYEQYF.

This chain connects TRBV7-9 to TRBJ1-4, with D perhaps TRBD1 (5 bases). V lost 3 bases and J 3 bases, leaving 14 bases between the germline ends. Germline V lookup: CDR1 SEHNR, CDR2 FQNEAQ (reference sequence). This CDR3 region has 16 residues. In DNA form, the CDR3 reads TGTGCCAGCAGCTTTTTAGGGGCGTCGGCTAATGAAAAACTGTTTTTT. Its translation: CASSFLGASANEKLFF.

V is TRBV29-1 and J is TRBJ1-1, with unresolved D. Germline CDR1 SQVTM, CDR2 ANQGSEA. This CDR3 comprises 12 residues. CDR3 bases: TGCGGCTCGCGAGGCGGTAACACTGAAGCTTTCTTT. Residues: CGSRGGNTEAFF. Variable domain in full (rest from reference TRBV29-1 and TRBJ1-1): SAVISQKPSRDICQRGTSLTIQCQVDSQVTMMFWYRQQPGQSLTLIATANQGSEATYESGFVIDKFPISRPNLTFSTLTVSNMSPEDSSIYLCGSRGGNTEAFFGQGTRLTVV.

The chain employs TRBV6-5 and TRBJ2-1, with TRBD1 matching 11 bases. CDR3 length: 16 amino acids. Germline trimming cut 0 bases from V and 5 bases from J; bases unmatched to any gene: 3. Germline CDR1 is MNHEY and CDR2 is SVGAGI. The CDR3 spells CASSYSRTGGHNEQFF. CDR3 sequence (DNA): TGTGCCAGCAGTTACTCGCGGACAGGGGGCCACAATGAGCAGTTCTTC.

V is TRBV7-9 and J is TRBJ2-2, with 10 bases identical to TRBD1. Germline V gene data show CDR1 as SEHNR and CDR2 as FQNEAQ (reference sequence). This CDR3 region has 17 residues. V lost 5 bases to trimming and J lost 4 bases; unmatched junction nucleotides: 10. CDR3: CASSPGQGGLGTGELFF. CDR3 nucleotide sequence: TGTGCCAGCAGCCCCGGACAGGGGGGTTTAGGCACCGGGGAGCTGTTTTTT. The variable domain in full, completed from reference TRBV7-9 and TRBJ2-2, reads DTGVSQNPRHKITKRGQNVTFRCDPISEHNRLYWYRQTLGQGPEFLTYFQNEAQLEKSRLLSDRFSAERPKGSFSTLEIQRTEQGDSAMYLCASSPGQGGLGTGELFFGEGSRLTVL.